This TCR beta chain is from a study of blood T cells in healthy people across ages. Points from the study as a whole: In long-lived donors, naive CD4+ cell counts and diversity exceeded those of aged donors. Older age coincided with a roughly linear decline in TCR beta diversity per million T cells.

This CDR3 spans 12 amino acids. Germline V CDR1 and CDR2: MDHEN, SYDVKM. Trimming stripped 7 bases from V and 10 bases from J, with 14 bases between. With regard to this clonotype: Its specificity is unknown.

Primed by a sample-barcoded 5' primer and a J-beta primer mix, a second PCR proceeded for 7 to 11 cycles. TCRdb itself ran the 5' RACE reads through MiXCR, one entry per CDR3 protein. The table records fewer than 1,000,000 distinct CDR3 sequences, about 42% of them present only once. Donor samples were obtained from healthy Caucasian individuals from Russia, aged about 6 to 95. J is TRBJ2-1 and V is TRBV28; D is unresolved. The sequenced sample was blood. This TCR derives from a man at least 80 years old in good health. CDR3 bases: TGTGCCAGCAAACCTAGGGCGGAGGAGCAGTTCTTC. It specifies CASKPRAEEQFF.